Listed below are T cell receptor beta chains from one sample, sequenced in a study of OX40 agonist ivuxolimab in advanced cancers. The data were produced by immunoSEQ multiplex PCR, yet TCRdb's version contains in-frame clones alone and is incomplete. The table lists approximately 66,000 clones, roughly 85% of them singletons. Source: CD4+ or CD8+ T cells sorted from blood, taken in a trial of the OX40 agonist ivuxolimab. Source of these receptors: an adult with an advanced solid tumor such as melanoma, head and neck, liver or kidney cancer. Both conserved end residues are part of each CDR3. The D gene is left open where the match is weak. Some rows mark clone size as missing; the rest say once, few, many or name a class of expanded clone.

-	TRBV5-6	TRBJ1-2	13	-	TGTGCCAGCAGCCCCGAGACGGACTATGGCTACACCTTC	CASSPETDYGYTF
-	TRBV7-9	TRBJ2-3	15	-	TGTGCCAGCAGCCTCGGGACTTCCCGCACAGATACGCAGTATTTT	CASSLGTSRTDTQYF
-	TRBV5-4	TRBJ1-2	15	-	TGTGCCAGCAGCCCGGCTGTTTTAGGCAGCTATGGCTACACCTTC	CASSPAVLGSYGYTF
-	TRBV27	TRBJ2-6	17	-	TGTGCCAGCAGTTTAATGGGTACGGAGAATGGGGCCAACGTCCTGACTTTC	CASSLMGTENGANVLTF
-	TRBV7-2	TRBJ2-1	15	once	TGTGCCAGCAGCTTAGATAGGCAGGCCTACAATGAGCAGTTCTTC	CASSLDRQAYNEQFF
-	TRBV28	TRBJ2-7	14	once	TGTGCCAGCAGTCGAAGGACGGCGCGGGACGAGCAGTACTTC	CASSRRTARDEQYF
-	TRBV15	TRBJ1-5	17	-	TGTGCCACCAGTCCGAAGGCTAGGGAGGCGAGCAATCAGCCCCAGCATTTT	CATSPKAREASNQPQHF
-	TRBV20-1	TRBJ1-2	11	-	TGCAGTGCTTCCCGGGCCTATGGCTACACCTTC	CSASRAYGYTF
TRBD1	TRBV18	TRBJ2-5	15	-	TGTGCCAGCTCACCACCGGGACAGGCTCAGGGGTCCCAGTACTTC	CASSPPGQAQGSQYF
TRBD1	TRBV6-1	TRBJ2-3	14	-	TGTGCCAGCCGGTCGACAGGGTCAGGGGATACGCAGTATTTT	CASRSTGSGDTQYF
-	TRBV30	TRBJ1-2	12	-	TGTGCCTGGAGTCGAGGGAACTATGGCTACACCTTC	CAWSRGNYGYTF